The 17 T cell receptor beta chains below all came from one sample that was sequenced in a study of neurological immune-mediated disorders. TCRdb processed the 5' RACE reads anew with MiXCR; each CDR3 protein has one entry. The repertoire holds about 66,000 distinct CDR3 sequences, with around 4.2% as singletons. The sequenced sample consisted of PBMCs. These receptor sequences come from a young man with multiple sclerosis.

This clonotype appeared a few times. The chain recombines TRBV11-2 with TRBJ2-1, with D possibly matching TRBD1 (5 bases). The V end lost 4 bases, the J end lost 4 bases, and 11 bases lay between the germline ends. The CDR3 length is 14 residues. CDR1 is SGHAT, CDR2 FQNNGV, per germline. CDR3 protein: CASSSKTEYNEQFF. CDR3 nucleotide sequence: TGTGCCAGCAGCTCTAAGACAGAATACAATGAGCAGTTCTTC. The whole variable domain, filled in from reference TRBV11-2 and TRBJ2-1, reads EAGVAQSPRYKIIEKRQSVAFWCNPISGHATLYWYQQILGQGPKLLIQFQNNGVVDDSQLPKDRFSAERLKGVDSTLKIQPAKLEDSAVYLCASSSKTEYNEQFFGPGTRLTVL.

This chain connects TRBV19 to TRBJ1-1, with a weak D call TRBD1 (6 bases). Germline V gene sequence: CDR1 LNHDA, CDR2 SQIVND (reference sequence). The CDR3 extends over 14 amino acids. Trimming cost V 4 bases and J 4 bases, with 13 bases left between them. The CDR3 spells CASSTQGRVTEAFF. The CDR3 DNA reads as TGTGCCAGTAGTACCCAGGGGCGGGTCACTGAAGCTTTCTTT.

This clonotype was detected many times. The rearrangement joins TRBV10-3 to TRBJ2-2; no clear D gene. Between the trimmed V and J ends, which lost 0 bases and 6 bases, there was a span of 2 bases. In germline, CDR1 is ENHRY, CDR2 SYGVKD. The CDR3 is made up of 12 amino acids. CDR3 DNA: TGTGCCATCAGTGAGTCATCCGGGGAGCTGTTTTTT. Translation gives CAISESSGELFF.

This clonotype has a count of ten or more. This sequence joins TRBV15 and TRBJ1-3; D call uncertain. The CDR3 spans 14 residues. The ends were cut back, 4 bases at V and 4 bases at J, with 11 bases in the middle. Germline assignment: CDR1 LNHNV and CDR2 YYDKDF (reference sequence). The CDR3 nucleotides are TGTGCCACCAGCACCCGGACTGCCGGAAACACCATATATTTT. Translated: CATSTRTAGNTIYF.

This clonotype was counted at least ten times. The genes are TRBV27 and TRBJ2-7; possible D gene TRBD1, 5 bases. The CDR3 covers 12 residues. The germline CDR1 and CDR2 sequences are MNHEY and SMNVEV (reference sequence). Trimming cost V 0 bases and J 5 bases, with 5 bases left between them. The CDR3 loop is CASSLSGDEQYF. Here the CDR3 DNA reads TGTGCCAGCAGTTTATCAGGGGACGAGCAGTACTTC.

This clonotype appeared many times. The chain uses TRBV7-2 and TRBJ2-5; 9 bases match TRBD2. The CDR3 runs 14 residues. With V trimmed by 5 bases and J by 3 bases, 4 bases remained unmatched. Per germline, CDR1 SGHTA and CDR2 FQGNSA. In DNA, the CDR3 is TGTGCCAGCAGCATGGGACTAGCTAAAGAGACCCAGTACTTC. Translation: CASSMGLAKETQYF. The whole variable domain, remainder taken from reference TRBV7-2 and TRBJ2-5, is GAGVSQSPSNKVTEKGKDVELRCDPISGHTALYWYRQSLGQGLEFLIYFQGNSAPDKSGLPSDRFSAERTGGSVSTLTIQRTQQEDSAVYLCASSMGLAKETQYFGPGTRLLVL.

At least ten counts were recorded for this clonotype. The V and J genes are TRBV29-1 and TRBJ2-5; 8 positions agree with TRBD2. CDR1 SQVTM and CDR2 ANQGSEA come from the germline V gene. The CDR3 loop spans 15 amino acids. V was clipped by 4 bases and J by 4 bases; unmatched bases: 11. The CDR3 DNA sequence: TGCAGCGTTGTCCGTACGGGGGGGCCAGGAGAGACCCAGTACTTC. This encodes CSVVRTGGPGETQYF.

In the case of this clonotype: Given a much more abundant clone one base away, this may be a read error. The chain employs TRBV5-1 and TRBJ1-1, with D possibly TRBD1 on 6 matching bases. This CDR3 contains 12 residues. Germline V gives CDR1 SGHRS, CDR2 YFSETQ. The V end lost 4 bases, the J end lost 11 bases, and 15 bases lay between the germline ends. The CDR3 loop is CASSLPDSTAFF. The CDR3 DNA follows: TGCGCCAGCAGCCTACCGGACAGCACTGCTTTCTTT.

A few counts support this clonotype. This sequence may be a read error, since a much larger clone differs from it by one base. V and J are TRBV3-1 and TRBJ1-6; D is undetermined. The CDR3 consists of 15 residues. CDR1 is LGHDT and CDR2 is YNNKEL in the germline V gene (reference sequence). CDR3 in DNA: TGTGCCAGCAGCCAAGCCGACGCCCTGGGTTCACCCCTCAACTTT. This encodes CASSQADALGSPLNF.

This clonotype appeared many times. The V and J genes are TRBV5-1 and TRBJ2-1; TRBD1 matches at 8 bases. V shed 0 bases and J 4 bases; nucleotides not matched to a gene: 0. The CDR3 consists of 14 residues. Looked up from germline, CDR1 is SGHRS and CDR2 is YFSETQ. The CDR3 region is CASSLGQGYNEQFF. DNA of the CDR3: TGCGCCAGCAGCTTGGGACAGGGGTACAATGAGCAGTTCTTC. Based on the CDR3 plus reference TRBV5-1 and TRBJ2-1, the full variable domain is KAGVTQTPRYLIKTRGQQVTLSCSPISGHRSVSWYQQTPGQGLQFLFEYFSETQRNKGNFPGRFSGRQFSNSRSEMNVSTLELGDSALYLCASSLGQGYNEQFFGPGTRLTVL.

This clonotype was seen repeatedly, ten times or more. The chain has TRBV7-2 and TRBJ2-5; TRBD2 might be the D (5 bases). CDR1 and CDR2 (germline): SGHTA, FQGNSA. Trimming cost V 4 bases and J 0 bases, with 12 bases left between them. The CDR3 is 15 residues long. For the CDR3, the DNA is TGTGCCAGCAGCTCGCGGGCGGAGTACCAAGAGACCCAGTACTTC. This sequence encodes CASSSRAEYQETQYF.

This clonotype was picked up many times. The chain is built from TRBV5-1 and TRBJ2-5; 7 bases agree with TRBD1. CDR3 size: 16 residues. The V gene's germline CDR1 is SGHRS and CDR2 YFSETQ. J was trimmed by 4 bases and V by 4 bases; bases with no gene match: 13. This chain's CDR3 is CASSPLQTGSGETQYF. The CDR3 DNA reads as TGCGCCAGCAGCCCCCTCCAGACAGGGAGCGGAGAGACCCAGTACTTC.

At least ten counts were recorded for this clonotype. The chain has TRBV6-1 and TRBJ2-7; D is uncertain. The CDR3 contains 15 residues. V lost 7 bases to trimming and J lost 4 bases, with 20 bases between them. Germline-derived CDR1 and CDR2 are MNHNS and SASEGT. CDR3 nucleotides: TGTGCCAGCACTCTTCTTCCGGACGGAAAATACGAGCAGTACTTC. It specifies CASTLLPDGKYEQYF.

This clonotype has ten or more counts. V gene TRBV5-1 combines with J gene TRBJ2-6, with D unclear. This CDR3 has 17 amino acids. Trimming removed 0 bases at V and 5 bases at J, with 15 bases between. Germline CDR1 SGHRS, CDR2 YFSETQ. CDR3 sequence: CASSLARTSTRANVLTF. The CDR3 coding sequence is TGCGCCAGCAGCTTGGCGAGAACGTCCACGAGGGCCAACGTCCTGACTTTC.

This clonotype was found many times. The rearrangement links TRBV7-9 to TRBJ2-5; no firm D call. The CDR3 is made up of 15 amino acids. Germline CDR1 SEHNR, CDR2 FQNEAQ (reference sequence). Trimming left V 7 bases short and J 5 bases short, with 20 bases between. DNA for the CDR3: TGTGCCAGCACCAAAAACCGGATAATATCGGAGACCCAGTACTTC. Translation: CASTKNRIISETQYF.

This clonotype was recorded at least ten times. The CDR3 DNA follows: TGTGCCAGCAGCCTACTGACATTGAGCTCCTACGAGCAGTACTTC. Its protein is CASSLLTLSSYEQYF. The chain employs TRBV7-8 and TRBJ2-7; D is unclear. CDR1 is SGHVS and CDR2 is FQNEAQ in the germline V gene. This CDR3 comprises 15 residues. Trimming took off 5 bases at V and 0 bases at J, with 14 bases between the two ends. The complete variable domain, with remaining parts taken from reference TRBV7-8 and TRBJ2-7, reads GAGVSQSPRYKVAKRGQDVALRCDPISGHVSLFWYQQALGQGPEFLTYFQNEAQLDKSGLPSDRFFAERPEGSVSTLKIQRTQQEDSAVYLCASSLLTLSSYEQYFGPGTRLTVT.

This clonotype was recorded at least ten times. The chain uses TRBV29-1 and TRBJ2-3, with 10 bases that match TRBD1. This CDR3 spans 16 amino acids. V shed 1 base and J 6 bases; nucleotides not matched to a gene: 10. CDR1 and CDR2 from the germline V gene are SQVTM and ANQGSEA. The CDR3 sequence is CSVEGDRGTSVDTQYF. The CDR3 DNA follows: TGCAGCGTTGAAGGGGACAGGGGCACCTCGGTCGATACGCAGTATTTT.